This TCR beta chain is from a study of memory CD4+ T cells and cytomegalovirus serostatus. Trimming stripped 7 bases from V and 6 bases from J, with 6 bases between. The CDR3 totals 11 residues. The germline V gene has CDR1 MGHDK and CDR2 SYGVNS. The sort gate was single viable CD3+CD4+CD8-CD45RO+ cells for memory CD4+ T cells. This clone was picked up one time. The repertoire was sequenced with immunoSEQ multiplex PCR; TCRdb's copy has only in-frame clones and lacks some. The data contain tens of thousands of clones, 82% of them singletons. The genes are TRBV25-1 and TRBJ2-2; D call uncertain. The sequence came from an adult in good health and CMV-seronegative. Some clones in this sample may be carry-over from other donors' samples. Sequencing input: memory CD4+ T cells from blood. The CDR3 spells CASKGPGELFF. The CDR3 nucleotides are TGTGCCAGCAAGGGTCCCGGGGAGCTGTTTTTT.